Here is one T cell receptor beta chain with its context. Libraries were prepared by immunoSEQ multiplex PCR; TCRdb keeps only in-frame clonotypes and omits some of them. The record shows some 31,000 clones for this sample, with no singletons present. These data come from a study of T cells after posttransplantation cyclophosphamide. The CDR3 runs to 15 residues. V gave up 6 bases and J gave up 3 bases; unmatched junction bases: 8. Germline V CDR1 and CDR2: MDHEN, SYDVKM. The clonotype comes from a woman between 25 and 40 years old in good health and a related stem cell transplant donor. The V and J genes are TRBV28 and TRBJ2-7; 10 positions match TRBD2. The sequenced material came from PBMCs. The CDR3 region has the DNA TGTGCCAGCAGCCTCATGCTAGCGGGGGTCTACGAGCAGTACTTC. Translation: CASSLMLAGVYEQYF.